Below are 14 T cell receptor beta chains sequenced from a single sample in a study of CD8 T cells in ankylosing spondylitis. One entry per CDR3 protein, called by TCRdb with MiXCR from the 5' RACE reads. The data show about 8,600 distinct CDR3 sequences, about 3.9% seen once. The sample consisted of blood, either unsorted or a sorted T cell fraction (not recorded which). The receptors come from a female donor with ankylosing spondylitis or in good health (not recorded which).

This clonotype came up many times. The rearrangement uses TRBV9 and TRBJ2-2, with D hard to call. Per germline, CDR1 SGDLS and CDR2 YYNGEE. The V and J ends lost 0 bases and 7 bases respectively, with 13 bases between them. The CDR3 is 15 amino acids. The DNA of the CDR3 is TGTGCCAGCAGCGTAGCACCCTCTTTGGACGGGGAGCTGTTTTTT. This encodes CASSVAPSLDGELFF.

This clonotype occurred a few times. The V gene is TRBV9, the J gene TRBJ2-6; D remains ambiguous. Germline loops: CDR1 SGDLS, CDR2 YYNGEE. Trimming left V 1 base short and J 0 bases short, with 5 bases between. This CDR3 has 15 amino acids. CDR3 coding DNA: TGTGCCAGCAGCGTATGGTTCTCTGGGGCCAACGTCCTGACTTTC. It translates to CASSVWFSGANVLTF.

This chain uses TRBV9 with TRBJ2-1; the D is unclear. V dropped 4 bases and J dropped 6 bases, with 11 bases sitting between them. The CDR3 loop spans 13 amino acids. Per the germline V gene, CDR1 is SGDLS and CDR2 is YYNGEE. CDR3 sequence: CASSSPVSNEQFF. In DNA, the CDR3 is TGTGCCAGCAGCTCTCCAGTAAGCAATGAGCAGTTCTTC.

The table lists this clonotype with a few counts. The chain couples TRBV9 to TRBJ2-5; TRBD2 might be the D (6 bases). Germline-derived CDR1 and CDR2 are SGDLS and YYNGEE. Trimming shortened V by 3 bases and J by 1 base, and 13 bases separated the two germline ends. CDR3 length: 15 amino acids. CDR3: CASSAGERFQETQYF. As DNA, the CDR3 is TGTGCCAGCAGCGCGGGGGAGCGGTTCCAAGAGACCCAGTACTTC.

At least ten counts were recorded for this clonotype. V is TRBV9 and J is TRBJ2-1; 8 positions agree with TRBD1. From germline, CDR1 is SGDLS and CDR2 YYNGEE. Losses at the gene ends were 1 base for V and 7 bases for J; bases not matched to a gene: 10. The CDR3 is made up of 16 amino acids. The CDR3 nucleotides are TGTGCCAGCAGCGTATCCCACTCCAGGGGGCGGAATGAGCAGTTCTTC. As protein: CASSVSHSRGRNEQFF. The full variable domain, rest sourced from reference TRBV9 and TRBJ2-1, is DSGVTQTPKHLITATGQRVTLRCSPRSGDLSVYWYQQSLDQGLQFLIQYYNGEERAKGNILERFSAQQFPDLHSELNLSSLELGDSALYFCASSVSHSRGRNEQFFGPGTRLTVL.

This clonotype has at least ten counts. J is TRBJ2-5 and V is TRBV9, with 13 bases fitting TRBD2. The V gene end was trimmed by 4 bases and the J gene end by 2 bases; junction bases not matched to a gene: 8. CDR1 SGDLS and CDR2 YYNGEE come from the germline V gene. The CDR3 consists of 17 residues. CDR3 region: CASSTGTSGDRQETQYF. DNA of the CDR3: TGTGCCAGCAGCACAGGGACTAGCGGGGACCGTCAAGAGACCCAGTACTTC.

By proportion, this clonotype is medium-sized (0.01 to 0.1%). The genes are TRBV9 and TRBJ1-5, with D unresolved. There are 15 residues in the CDR3. Trimming left V 0 bases short and J 6 bases short, with 13 bases between. Germline loops: CDR1 SGDLS, CDR2 YYNGEE. The CDR3 DNA sequence: TGTGCCAGCAGCGTAGGGGGTGGGGTAGGTCAGCCCCAGCATTTT. Its protein is CASSVGGGVGQPQHF.

Ten or more counts support this clonotype. This chain joins TRBV9 and TRBJ2-1; 11 bases are shared with TRBD2. Germline trimming cut 0 bases from V and 5 bases from J; bases unmatched to any gene: 4. From germline, CDR1 is SGDLS and CDR2 YYNGEE. The CDR3 is made up of 16 amino acids. The CDR3 DNA sequence: TGTGCCAGCAGCGTAGAGGGACTAGCGGAAAACAATGAGCAGTTCTTC. Translating gives CASSVEGLAENNEQFF.

By share, this clonotype counts as medium-sized. The chain is built from TRBV9 and TRBJ1-2; 9 bases map to TRBD1. After removal of 4 bases from V and 7 bases from J, the junction contained 5 bases not matched to a gene. Germline CDR1 SGDLS, CDR2 YYNGEE. CDR3 length: 13 residues. The CDR3 DNA reads as TGTGCCAGCAGCCCAGACAGGGGGTTTGGCTACACCTTC. It specifies CASSPDRGFGYTF.

This clonotype is deemed medium-sized. The J gene is TRBJ2-3, the V gene TRBV9, with TRBD2 identical over 8 bases. CDR3 length: 16 residues. CDR1 SGDLS and CDR2 YYNGEE come from the germline V gene. V lost 7 bases, J lost 2 bases, and 12 bases stayed unmatched. The CDR3 reads CASAGGISSSTDTQYF. The CDR3 DNA follows: TGTGCCAGCGCGGGGGGTATTTCCTCTTCCACAGATACGCAGTATTTT.

There are many counts of this clonotype. The chain uses TRBV9 and TRBJ2-6, with D maybe TRBD1 (6 bases). The CDR3 loop spans 17 amino acids. V lost 0 bases and J 0 bases, leaving 10 bases between the germline ends. The germline gives CDR1 SGDLS, CDR2 YYNGEE. The CDR3 bases are TGTGCCAGCAGCGTAGAGACAGGTACCTCTGGGGCCAACGTCCTGACTTTC. Residues: CASSVETGTSGANVLTF.

This clonotype was seen a few times. A read error is possible here, since a much larger clone lies one base away. The conserved closing phenylalanine or tryptophan is absent in this CDR3, likely reflecting a read error. The chain couples TRBV9 to TRBJ1-2, with 9 bases lining up with TRBD1. This CDR3 comprises 15 residues. The germline V gene encodes CDR1 SGDLS and CDR2 YYNGEE. V trimming: 3 bases; J trimming: 5 bases; junction bases outside the gene matches: 8. The CDR3 spells CASSASGTGTYGYTL. The CDR3 nucleotides read TGTGCCAGCAGCGCCAGCGGGACAGGGACATATGGCTACACCTTA.

This clonotype is medium-sized (0.01 to 0.1%) within its sample. This chain uses TRBV9 with TRBJ1-5; tentative D call: TRBD1 (5 bases). Germline CDR1 reads SGDLS; CDR2 reads YYNGEE. Trimming pared 3 bases from V and 0 bases from J, leaving 10 bases between. The CDR3 loop spans 15 amino acids. CDR3 sequence reads: CASSAGGGSNQPQHF. The CDR3 bases are TGTGCCAGCAGCGCTGGGGGGGGTAGCAATCAGCCCCAGCATTTT. The full variable domain, completed using reference TRBV9 and TRBJ1-5, is DSGVTQTPKHLITATGQRVTLRCSPRSGDLSVYWYQQSLDQGLQFLIQYYNGEERAKGNILERFSAQQFPDLHSELNLSSLELGDSALYFCASSAGGGSNQPQHFGDGTRLSIL.

In this sample, this clonotype turned up a few times. The chain uses TRBV9 and TRBJ2-3; tentative D call: TRBD2 (5 bases). CDR1 and CDR2 from the germline V gene are SGDLS and YYNGEE. The V gene lost 6 bases and the J gene lost 0 bases, with 14 bases spanning the gap. The CDR3 spans 15 residues. CDR3 coding DNA: TGTGCCAGCACCACGGGAAGGACTAGCACAGATACGCAGTATTTT. Translation gives CASTTGRTSTDTQYF.